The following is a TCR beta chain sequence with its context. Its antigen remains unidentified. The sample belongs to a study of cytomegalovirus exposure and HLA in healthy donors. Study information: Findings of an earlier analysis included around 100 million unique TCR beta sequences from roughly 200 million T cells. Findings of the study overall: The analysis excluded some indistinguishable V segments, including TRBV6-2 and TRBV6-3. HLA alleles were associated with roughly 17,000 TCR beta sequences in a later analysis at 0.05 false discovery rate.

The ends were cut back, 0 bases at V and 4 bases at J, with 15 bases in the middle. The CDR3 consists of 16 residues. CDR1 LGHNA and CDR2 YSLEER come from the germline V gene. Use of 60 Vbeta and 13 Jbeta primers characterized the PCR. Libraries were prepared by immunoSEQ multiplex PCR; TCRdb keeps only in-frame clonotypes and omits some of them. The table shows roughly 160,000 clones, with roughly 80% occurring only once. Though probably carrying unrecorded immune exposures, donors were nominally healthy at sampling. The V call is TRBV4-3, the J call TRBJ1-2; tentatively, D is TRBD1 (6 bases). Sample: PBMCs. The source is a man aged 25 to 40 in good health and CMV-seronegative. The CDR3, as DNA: TGCGCCAGCAGCCAAGATCCGAGAGACAGGCTCTATGGCTACACCTTC. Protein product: CASSQDPRDRLYGYTF.